This T cell receptor beta chain was sequenced in a study of shared clonotypes between healthy human individuals. Worth noting for this clone: The antigen is unknown. Other DNA sequences from this sample encode an identical CDR3 as well.

As defined, naive CD8 cells were CD45RO-negative and positively selected for CCR7, with terminally differentiated effector memory CD45RA+ cells excluded. This CDR3 region has 14 residues. The germline V and J ends were trimmed by 1 base and 0 bases, with 7 bases remaining between them. CDR1 is SGHVS and CDR2 is FNYEAQ in the germline V gene. General study results and limits: The study sampled only blood, and tissue repertoires likely differ. In a few donors, around 5% of naive CD4 clonotypes appeared in common.

An approximately 200 ng quantity of DNA, 29,000 or so T cell genomes, went into the sorted-subset replicate PCRs. TCRdb's table, derived via immunoSEQ multiplex PCR, lists solely in-frame clones and lacks some. Here the sample spans 1.5 million to 2.5 million clones, roughly 94% being singletons. The clonotype was recovered from a man between 18 and 29 years old in good health. V and J are TRBV7-6 and TRBJ2-7; no definite D call. Sequencing was carried out using naive CD8+ T cells sorted from blood. DNA for the CDR3: TGTGCCAGCAGCTTAGGGCAGACCTCCTACGAGCAGTACTTC. It is translated as CASSLGQTSYEQYF.